This T cell receptor beta chain was captured by sequencing in a study of blood T cell repertoires in COVID-19. Overall study: PBMCs, B-cell-depleted T cells, or T cells provided the cDNA or gDNA that made up the material.

Original processing methods: Reference gene primer amplification in the assay estimated nucleated cell counts. Method: immunoSEQ multiplex PCR; TCRdb's copy keeps in-frame clones and lacks some. The DNA was the basis for D and trimming; V, J and clone size are from that table. This sample yields more than 300,000 clones, of which 89% are seen a single time; around 6% belongs to the top ten. Material: peripheral blood. This clonotype was sampled from a man aged 18 to 30 who had recovered from COVID-19.

The CDR3 spells CASNINPSGQETQYF. The CDR3 DNA sequence: TGTGCCAGCAACATAAATCCGAGCGGCCAAGAGACCCAGTACTTC. This chain links TRBV11-2 with TRBJ2-5; D possibly corresponds to TRBD2 (5 bases). This CDR3 spans 15 amino acids. Germline V gene lookup returns CDR1 SGHAT and CDR2 FQNNGV. V was trimmed by 7 bases and J by 1 base, leaving 16 bases between them.